This T cell receptor beta chain stems from a study of blood T cell repertoires in COVID-19. As for the study in general: Sources were T cells, B-cell-depleted T cells, or PBMCs; the material itself was cDNA or gDNA.

The CDR3 is 14 residues long. V shed 2 bases and J shed 3 bases, with 9 bases lying between them. Germline V gene lookup returns CDR1 MRHNA and CDR2 SNTAGT. Original processing methods: It was from reference gene primer amplification that nucleated cell counts were estimated. The assay was immunoSEQ multiplex PCR, and TCRdb's table has in-frame clones only and misses some. For V, J and clone size, that table is used; D and trimming come from the DNA. The table shows around 260,000 clones, with 80% to 85% occurring only once. The chain couples TRBV6-4 to TRBJ2-3; no clear D. The sequence was collected from a man aged 55 to 70 with acute or convalescent COVID-19. Sample: peripheral blood. The CDR3 DNA reads as TGTGCCAGCAGTGACGGTCAGTGGACAGATACGCAGTATTTT. Its translation: CASSDGQWTDTQYF.